This T cell receptor beta chain was retrieved from a study of metastatic and nonmetastatic thyroid tumors. Germline CDR1 reads MNHEY; CDR2 reads SVGEGT. V lost 2 bases and J lost 0; bases outside the gene matches: 0. The CDR3 covers 18 residues. This clone was seen at least ten times. The identical CDR3 is also encoded by other nucleotide sequences in the sample. Every patient was untreated before thyroid surgery. Original methodology: Clinicopathological groups supplied CDR3 differences that were used to build a distant-metastasis classifier for papillary thyroid cancer. TCRdb re-analyzed the PCR reads using MiXCR. TCRdb's processing, not the study's, gives the V and J calls here. The sample yields roughly 59,000 clones, under 20% seen once.

This chain joins TRBV6-2 or TRBV6-3 and TRBJ2-2; 16 bases line up with TRBD2. This receptor was taken from a male donor with papillary thyroid cancer or a benign thyroid nodule (not recorded which). Some clones in this sample may be carry-over from other donors' samples. The material sequenced was blood. The CDR3 DNA follows: TGTGCCAGCAGTTACGGGACTAGCGGGGGGGCGAACACCGGGGAGCTGTTTTTT. Protein sequence: CASSYGTSGGANTGELFF.